The entry that follows covers one T cell receptor (beta chain) sequence. The data derive from a study of blood T cell repertoires in COVID-19. Study details: Nucleic acid was either cDNA or gDNA, and it came from T cells, B-cell-depleted T cells, or PBMCs.

This CDR3 spans 12 amino acids. Germline V lookup: CDR1 SGHTS, CDR2 YDEGEE. V shed 4 bases and J shed 9 bases, with 14 bases lying between them. Original processing notes: Nucleated cell counts were estimated from reference gene primer amplification. Clones were sequenced by immunoSEQ multiplex PCR, and TCRdb holds only the in-frame ones, with some missing. The DNA was the basis for D and trimming; V, J and clone size are from that table. Among a few hundred thousand clones, roughly 84% were seen once, and the ten largest hold 1%. Sequencing was done on a sample of peripheral blood. The chain has TRBV5-8 and TRBJ2-7; D gene uncertain. The TCR comes from a man in his forties or fifties with active or convalescent COVID-19. The CDR3 is CASSGGPAGQYF. CDR3 bases: TGTGCCAGCAGCGGCGGCCCCGCCGGGCAGTACTTC.